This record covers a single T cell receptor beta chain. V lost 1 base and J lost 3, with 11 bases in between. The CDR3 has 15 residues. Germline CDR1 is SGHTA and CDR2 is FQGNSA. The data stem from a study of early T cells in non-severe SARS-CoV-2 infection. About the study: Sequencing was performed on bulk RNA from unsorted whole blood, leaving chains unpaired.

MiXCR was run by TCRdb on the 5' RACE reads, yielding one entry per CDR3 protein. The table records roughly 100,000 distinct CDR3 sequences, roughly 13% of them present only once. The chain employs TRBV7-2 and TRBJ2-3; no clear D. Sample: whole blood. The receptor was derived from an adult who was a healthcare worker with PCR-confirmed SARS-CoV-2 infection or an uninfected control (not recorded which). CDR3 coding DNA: TGTGCCAGCAGCTTAGAGGCGTGGATAACAGATACGCAGTATTTT. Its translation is CASSLEAWITDTQYF. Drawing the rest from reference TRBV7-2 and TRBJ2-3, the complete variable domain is GAGVSQSPSNKVTEKGKDVELRCDPISGHTALYWYRQSLGQGLEFLIYFQGNSAPDKSGLPSDRFSAERTGGSVSTLTIQRTQQEDSAVYLCASSLEAWITDTQYFGPGTRLTVL.